This TCR beta chain was retrieved from a study of OX40 agonist ivuxolimab in advanced cancers. Study context: With a range of 23 to 79, age averaged roughly 61 years, and more than 75% were male. Of the participants, roughly 40% had some prior anti-PD-1, anti-PD-L1 or anti-CTLA-4 therapy, which was allowed.

Autoimmune disease history or systemic immunosuppression led to patients being barred. V was clipped by 3 bases and J by 5 bases; unmatched bases: 13. CDR1 is MNHNS, CDR2 SASEGT, per germline. The CDR3 is 17 amino acids. Clones were sequenced by immunoSEQ multiplex PCR, and TCRdb holds only the in-frame ones, with some missing. The data contain 68,000 or so clones, more than 85% of them singletons. The count of this clone is one. The sequenced sample was CD4+ or CD8+ T cells sorted from blood, obtained in a trial of the OX40 agonist ivuxolimab. This chain connects TRBV6-1 to TRBJ2-7, with 10 positions matching TRBD2. This TCR came from an adult with an advanced solid tumor such as melanoma, head and neck, liver or kidney cancer. DNA of the CDR3: TGTGCCAGCAGTGATGGGGCTAGCGGGAGAATTCGGGACGAGCAGTACTTC. It encodes CASSDGASGRIRDEQYF.